The rows below give T cell receptor beta chains drawn from one sample of a study of response to subunit inactivated influenza vaccine. TCRdb analysed the RT-PCR reads with MiXCR anew, one entry per CDR3 protein. In the table there are about 780,000 distinct CDR3 sequences, about 18% of which are singletons. The material sequenced was PBMCs from blood, taken roughly 5 days after vaccination. The receptors come from a man over 45 who received an inactivated influenza vaccine. CDR3s include the opening cysteine and the closing phenylalanine or tryptophan. Fields, in order: V gene, clone size, J gene, D gene, CDR3 DNA, CDR3 protein. D genes are given only for firm matches. The size entry is marked missing in some rows and otherwise reads once, few, many or a size class.

TRBV24-1	.	TRBJ2-5	.	TGTGCCACCAGTGAGACGGACCTAAGAGGAGAGACCCAGTACTTC	CATSETDLRGETQYF
TRBV7-8	.	TRBJ2-5	TRBD1	TGTGCCAGCACCCATCAGGGGGCAATAAAAGAGACCCAGTACTTC	CASTHQGAIKETQYF
TRBV20-1	few	TRBJ1-5	TRBD1	TGCAGTGCTAGAGAGACAGGGGAAAGCAATCAGCCCCAGCATTTT	CSARETGESNQPQHF
TRBV5-4	.	TRBJ2-5	.	TGTGCCAGCAGCTTGGCCCCAAGTGTGGGACAAGAGACCCAGTACTTC	CASSLAPSVGQETQYF
TRBV7-2	.	TRBJ2-7	TRBD2	TGTGCCAGCAGCCCACGGGGGGGCATCGACGAGCAGTACTTC	CASSPRGGIDEQYF
TRBV10-3	few	TRBJ2-1	.	TGTGCCATCAGTGAGTCGGGGCAGGCATACAATGAGCAGTTCTTC	CAISESGQAYNEQFF
TRBV20-1	.	TRBJ1-5	.	TGCAGTCGAGCGGACCCTTCCAATCAGCCCCAGCATTTT	CSRADPSNQPQHF
TRBV2	.	TRBJ1-1	.	TGTGCCAGCACCCGGCCACTTGAAGCTTTCTTT	CASTRPLEAFF
TRBV15	few	TRBJ2-5	.	TGTGCCACCAGCAGGGGGGCCACAGGGAATACCCAGTACTTC	CATSRGATGNTQYF
TRBV7-3	few	TRBJ2-1	.	TGTGCCAGCAGCTTGACGGAACCGGGACTTAAAACCCAAAGCTCCTACAATGAGCAGTTCTTC	CASSLTEPGLKTQSSYNEQFF
TRBV5-1	many	TRBJ1-1	.	TGCGCCAGCAGCTTGGATGGACTGACTGGTATCACTGAAGCTTTCTTT	CASSLDGLTGITEAFF
TRBV29-1	few	TRBJ2-1	.	TGCAGCGTCCATGTTCATCGGTCGGACAATGAGCAGTTCTTC	CSVHVHRSDNEQFF
TRBV27	few	TRBJ2-7	TRBD2	TGTGCCAGCAGTTTATGGGGGGGAAACGAGCAGTACTTC	CASSLWGGNEQYF
TRBV28	.	TRBJ2-7	.	TGTGCCAGCAGTTTACCCCCAGCAGGAAAAGCCGAGCAGTACTTC	CASSLPPAGKAEQYF
TRBV11-2	.	TRBJ2-5	TRBD1	TGTGCCAGCAGCTTCCAGACAGGGGATGGCGAGACCCAGTACTTC	CASSFQTGDGETQYF
TRBV12-3/TRBV12-4	many	TRBJ1-6	.	TGTGCCAGCAGCCGGGACATCTCCTATAATTCACCCCTCCACTTT	CASSRDISYNSPLHF
TRBV12-3/TRBV12-4	.	TRBJ2-3	.	TGTGCCAGCAGGCCAACCAGGGTGGCGGGCCGGCTGGGTACGCAGTATTTT	CASRPTRVAGRLGTQYF
TRBV29-1	few	TRBJ1-1	TRBD1	TGCAGCGATGGAGGACAGGTGGAGTTGGGCACTGAAGCTTTCTTT	CSDGGQVELGTEAFF
TRBV9	many	TRBJ2-1	.	TGTGCCAGCAGCGCCCATAACAATGAGCAGTTCTTC	CASSAHNNEQFF
TRBV20-1	few	TRBJ1-3	.	TGCAGTGCTAGACAGTGGAGGTCTGGAAACACCATATATTTT	CSARQWRSGNTIYF
TRBV20-1	.	TRBJ1-6	.	TGCAGTGCTAGAGATCAGGGAACGAGCTCCTATAATTCACCCCTCCACTTT	CSARDQGTSSYNSPLHF
TRBV9	.	TRBJ2-7	.	TGTGCCAGCAGCGTAGATCTAGGACCCTACGAGCAGTACTTC	CASSVDLGPYEQYF
TRBV12-3/TRBV12-4	few	TRBJ2-5	.	TGTGCCAGCAGACCGGTAGGCAGGGAAGAGACCCAGTACTTC	CASRPVGREETQYF
TRBV12-3/TRBV12-4	many	TRBJ2-7	TRBD2	TGTGCCAGCAGCTTACTAGCGGACTACGAGCAGTACTTC	CASSLLADYEQYF
TRBV4-3	.	TRBJ1-5	.	TGCGCCAGCAGCCAAGACTGGGGGGCGAGCAATCAGCCCCAGCATTTT	CASSQDWGASNQPQHF
TRBV11-2	few	TRBJ2-7	.	TGTGCCAGCAGCCCCGGTGACAGCTACTACGAGCAGTACTTC	CASSPGDSYYEQYF
TRBV7-2	.	TRBJ2-5	.	TGTGCCAGCAGCTTAGCGTTCGGTTACCAAGAGACCCAGTACTTC	CASSLAFGYQETQYF
TRBV20-1	.	TRBJ2-7	.	TGCAGTGCAAGCCGGGACTTCAACTACGAGCAGTACTTC	CSASRDFNYEQYF
TRBV9	.	TRBJ2-3	TRBD1	TGTGCCAGCAGCCTATTTCACGGGCAGGGGGCCGCAGATACGCAGTATTTT	CASSLFHGQGAADTQYF
TRBV7-2	few	TRBJ1-6	.	TGTGCCAGCAGCCCGGACAGTCGCTATAATTCACCCCTCCACTTT	CASSPDSRYNSPLHF
TRBV5-1	few	TRBJ2-1	TRBD2	TGCGCCAGCAGCTTGGCCCTTGCGGGGGGTGCAAGCAATGAGCAGTTCTTC	CASSLALAGGASNEQFF
TRBV27	.	TRBJ1-1	TRBD1	TGTGCCAGCAGAACCTATCACAGGGGCGATGAAGCTTTCTTT	CASRTYHRGDEAFF
TRBV24-1	.	TRBJ1-6	.	TGTGCCACCAGTGATCCACCGGACAACAATAATTCACCCCTCCACTTT	CATSDPPDNNNSPLHF
TRBV4-2	many	TRBJ2-1	TRBD2	TGTGCCAGCAGCCAAGATCGTGGGGGGGAGGCCTACAATGAGCAGTTCTTC	CASSQDRGGEAYNEQFF
TRBV7-2	many	TRBJ2-3	.	TGTGCCAGCAGCGAGGGATTCCAGGTCACAGATACGCAGTATTTT	CASSEGFQVTDTQYF
TRBV25-1	few	TRBJ1-2	.	TGTGCCAGCAGAGCCGGCGGTCGCAGGCTCGGGAACTATGGCTACACCTTC	CASRAGGRRLGNYGYTF
TRBV20-1	.	TRBJ2-7	TRBD1	TGCAGTGCTCCCCGGGACAGGGGAGCCTACGAGCAGTACTTC	CSAPRDRGAYEQYF
TRBV16	once	TRBJ2-3	TRBD2	TGCGCGCGGAGTAGCGGGCGCACAGATACGCAGTATTTT	CARSSGRTDTQYF
TRBV20-1	.	TRBJ1-2	TRBD1	TGCAGTGCTAGAGGATTTGGACAGGCTAAAACCTTC	CSARGFGQAKTF
TRBV9	.	TRBJ2-1	.	TGTGCCAGCAGCGTAGGGACTAACCAAGGGTACAATGAGCAGTTCTTC	CASSVGTNQGYNEQFF
TRBV7-9	few	TRBJ2-5	TRBD2	TGTGCCAGCAGCCTAGGGTCTAGCGGAGGGGAGACCCAGTACTTC	CASSLGSSGGETQYF
TRBV20-1	.	TRBJ1-5	TRBD1	TGCAGTGCTCCGGACAGGGGTGGCAATCAGCCCCAGCATTTT	CSAPDRGGNQPQHF
TRBV6-1	few	TRBJ1-1	TRBD1	TGTGCCAGCAGACGGAGAAAAGGGACAGGGAACACTGAAGCTTTCTTT	CASRRRKGTGNTEAFF
TRBV12-3/TRBV12-4	few	TRBJ2-5	TRBD1	TGTGCCAGCAGTCTGGACAGGGAGAGGCAGACCCAGTACTTC	CASSLDRERQTQYF
TRBV7-2	.	TRBJ1-6	TRBD1	TGTGCCAGCAGCTCGGACAGGGGAAAGACCCTCCACTTT	CASSSDRGKTLHF
TRBV12-3/TRBV12-4	.	TRBJ1-1	.	TGTGCCAGCAGAAGAGGGACCTCTACGGGGAACACTGAAGCTTTCTTT	CASRRGTSTGNTEAFF
TRBV15	.	TRBJ2-4	.	TGTGCCACCAGCGAACGGTTGGAGGGCAAAAACATTCAGTACTTC	CATSERLEGKNIQYF
TRBV27	.	TRBJ2-2	TRBD1	TGTGCCAGCAGTTGGGACAGTAGATTCGGGGAGCTGTTTTTT	CASSWDSRFGELFF
TRBV24-1	.	TRBJ2-1	TRBD2	TGTGCCACCAGCTCGGGACTAGCGGGGGTGTTGGATGAGCAGTTCTTC	CATSSGLAGVLDEQFF
TRBV4-1	few	TRBJ2-1	.	TGCGCCAGCAGCCAAGATCAAATCCTGTTTAGGACCCGGTACAATGAGCAGTTCTTC	CASSQDQILFRTRYNEQFF